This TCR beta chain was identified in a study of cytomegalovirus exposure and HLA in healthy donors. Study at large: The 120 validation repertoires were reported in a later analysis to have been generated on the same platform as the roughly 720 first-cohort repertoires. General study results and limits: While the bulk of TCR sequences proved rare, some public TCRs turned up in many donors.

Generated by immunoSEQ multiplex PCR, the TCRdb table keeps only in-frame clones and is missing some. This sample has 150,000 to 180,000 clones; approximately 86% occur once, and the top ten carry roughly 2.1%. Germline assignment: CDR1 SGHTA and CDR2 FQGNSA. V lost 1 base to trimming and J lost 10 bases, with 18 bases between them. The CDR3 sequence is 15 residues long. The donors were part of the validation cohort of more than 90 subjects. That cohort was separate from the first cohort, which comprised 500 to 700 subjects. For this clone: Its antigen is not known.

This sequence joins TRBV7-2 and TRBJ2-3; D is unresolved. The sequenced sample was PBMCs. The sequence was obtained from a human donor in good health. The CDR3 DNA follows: TGTGCCAGCAGCTTAGTAATCCGAAAAGATAGTGCGCAGTATTTT. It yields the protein CASSLVIRKDSAQYF.